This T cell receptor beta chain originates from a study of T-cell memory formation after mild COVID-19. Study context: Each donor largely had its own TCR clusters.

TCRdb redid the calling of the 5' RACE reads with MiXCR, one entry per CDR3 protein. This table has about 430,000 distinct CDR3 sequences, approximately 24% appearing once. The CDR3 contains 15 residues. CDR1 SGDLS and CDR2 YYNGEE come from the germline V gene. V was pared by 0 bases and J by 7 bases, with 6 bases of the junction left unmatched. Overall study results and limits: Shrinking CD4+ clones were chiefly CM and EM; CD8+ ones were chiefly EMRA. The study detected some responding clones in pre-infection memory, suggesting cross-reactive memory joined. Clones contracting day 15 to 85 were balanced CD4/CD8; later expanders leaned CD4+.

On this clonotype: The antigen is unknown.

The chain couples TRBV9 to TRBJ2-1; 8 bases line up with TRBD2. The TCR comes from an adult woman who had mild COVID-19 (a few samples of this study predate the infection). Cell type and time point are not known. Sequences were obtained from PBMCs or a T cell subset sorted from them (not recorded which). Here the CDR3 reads CASSVGGSGVNEQFF. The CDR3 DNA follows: TGTGCCAGCAGCGTAGGTGGTAGCGGGGTAAATGAGCAGTTCTTC.